This T cell receptor beta chain was captured in a study of blood T cells in healthy people across ages. This clonotype has more than one count but fewer than ten. A second PCR, run for roughly 7 to 11 cycles, used a sample-barcoded 5' primer plus a J-beta primer mix. MiXCR was run by TCRdb on the 5' RACE reads, yielding one entry per CDR3 protein. Among roughly 1,000,000 distinct CDR3 sequences listed, under 30% were seen once. CDR1 is SGHTA and CDR2 is FQGNSA in the germline V gene. The CDR3 is 15 amino acids. V dropped 6 bases and J dropped 5; count of bases not matched to a gene: 9. Total RNA was extracted at no less than 5 micrograms per sample. These data were also reused for a study on T cells of mothers and their children.

This sequence originates from a girl under 10 years old in good health. Input material: blood. The chain recombines TRBV7-2 with TRBJ2-3; 9 bases line up with TRBD2. CDR3 loop: CASSWRTSEEDTQYF. CDR3 DNA sequence: TGTGCCAGCAGTTGGAGGACTAGCGAGGAAGATACGCAGTATTTT.